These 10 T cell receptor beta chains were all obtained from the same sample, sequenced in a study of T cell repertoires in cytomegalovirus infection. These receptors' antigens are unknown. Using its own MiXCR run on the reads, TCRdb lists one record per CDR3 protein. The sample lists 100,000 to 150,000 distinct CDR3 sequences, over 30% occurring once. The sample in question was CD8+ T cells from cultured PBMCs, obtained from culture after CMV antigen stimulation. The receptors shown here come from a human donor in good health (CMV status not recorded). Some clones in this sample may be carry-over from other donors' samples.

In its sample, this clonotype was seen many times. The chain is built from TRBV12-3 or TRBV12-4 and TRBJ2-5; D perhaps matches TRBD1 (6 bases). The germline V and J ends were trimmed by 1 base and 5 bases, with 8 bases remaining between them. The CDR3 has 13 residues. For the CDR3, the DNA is TGTGCCAGCAGTTTAGGGCAGGGGGAGACCCAGTACTTC. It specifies CASSLGQGETQYF.

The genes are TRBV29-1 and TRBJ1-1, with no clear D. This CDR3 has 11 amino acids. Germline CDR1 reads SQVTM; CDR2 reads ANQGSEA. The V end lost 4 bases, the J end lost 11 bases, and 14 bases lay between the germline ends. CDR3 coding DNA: TGCAGCGTTGTCTTTGGGCTGGATGCTTTCTTT. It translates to CSVVFGLDAFF. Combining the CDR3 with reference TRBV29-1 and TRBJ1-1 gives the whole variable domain SAVISQKPSRDICQRGTSLTIQCQVDSQVTMMFWYRQQPGQSLTLIATANQGSEATYESGFVIDKFPISRPNLTFSTLTVSNMSPEDSSIYLCSVVFGLDAFFGQGTRLTVV.

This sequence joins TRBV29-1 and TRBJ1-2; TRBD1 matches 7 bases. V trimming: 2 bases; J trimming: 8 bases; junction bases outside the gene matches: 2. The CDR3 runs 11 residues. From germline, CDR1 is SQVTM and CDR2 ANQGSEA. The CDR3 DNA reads TGCAGCGTTGAAACAGGGGACGGCTACACCTTC. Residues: CSVETGDGYTF.

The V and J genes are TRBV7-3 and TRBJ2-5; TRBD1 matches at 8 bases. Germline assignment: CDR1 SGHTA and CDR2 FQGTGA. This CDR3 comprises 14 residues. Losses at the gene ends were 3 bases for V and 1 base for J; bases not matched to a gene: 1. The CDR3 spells CASSFGQGQETQYF. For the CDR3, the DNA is TGTGCCAGCAGCTTTGGACAGGGCCAAGAGACCCAGTACTTC.

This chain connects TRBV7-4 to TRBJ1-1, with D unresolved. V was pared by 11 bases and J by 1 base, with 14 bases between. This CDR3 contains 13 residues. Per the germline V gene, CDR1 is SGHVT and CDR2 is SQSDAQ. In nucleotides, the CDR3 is TGTGCCGAAGCCATGGGTCCGAACACTGAAGCTTTCTTT. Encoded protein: CAEAMGPNTEAFF. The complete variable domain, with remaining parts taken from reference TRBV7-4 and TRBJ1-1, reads GAGVSQSPRYKVAKRGRDVALRCDSISGHVTLYWYRQTLGQGSEVLTYSQSDAQRDKSGRPSGRFSAERPERSVSTLKIQRTEQGDSAVYLCAEAMGPNTEAFFGQGTRLTVV.

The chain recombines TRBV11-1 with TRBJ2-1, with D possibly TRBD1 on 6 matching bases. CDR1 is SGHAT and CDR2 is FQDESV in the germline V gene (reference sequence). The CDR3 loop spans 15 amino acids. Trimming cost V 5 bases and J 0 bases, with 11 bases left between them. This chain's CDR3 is CASSPGDFSYNEQFF. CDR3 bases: TGTGCCAGCAGCCCAGGGGATTTCTCCTACAATGAGCAGTTCTTC.

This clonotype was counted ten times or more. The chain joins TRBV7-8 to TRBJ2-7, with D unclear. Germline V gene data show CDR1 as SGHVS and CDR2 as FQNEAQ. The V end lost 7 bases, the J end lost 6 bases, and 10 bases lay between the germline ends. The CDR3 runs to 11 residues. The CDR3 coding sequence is TGTGCCAGCACCCTCATGAGCGAGCAGTACTTC. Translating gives CASTLMSEQYF.

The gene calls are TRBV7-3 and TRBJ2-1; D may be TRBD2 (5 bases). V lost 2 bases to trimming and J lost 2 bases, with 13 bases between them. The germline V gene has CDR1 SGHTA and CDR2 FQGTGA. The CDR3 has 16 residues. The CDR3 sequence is CASSLFGAAAYNEQFF. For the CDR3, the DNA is TGTGCCAGCAGCTTATTTGGAGCAGCGGCCTACAATGAGCAGTTCTTC.

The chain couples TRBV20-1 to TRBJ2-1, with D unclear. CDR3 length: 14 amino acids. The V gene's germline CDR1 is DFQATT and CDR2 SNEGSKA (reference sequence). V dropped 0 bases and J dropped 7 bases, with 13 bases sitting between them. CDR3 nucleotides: TGCAGTGCTAGAGAGTGGCCCGTTAGGAATGAGCAGTTCTTC. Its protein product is CSAREWPVRNEQFF.

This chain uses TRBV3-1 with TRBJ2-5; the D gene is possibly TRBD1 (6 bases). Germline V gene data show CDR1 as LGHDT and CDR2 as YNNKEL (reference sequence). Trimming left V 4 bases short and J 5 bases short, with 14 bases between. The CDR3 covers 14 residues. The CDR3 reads CASSRYRVQETQYF. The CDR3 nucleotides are TGTGCCAGCAGCCGCTACAGGGTCCAGGAGACCCAGTACTTC.